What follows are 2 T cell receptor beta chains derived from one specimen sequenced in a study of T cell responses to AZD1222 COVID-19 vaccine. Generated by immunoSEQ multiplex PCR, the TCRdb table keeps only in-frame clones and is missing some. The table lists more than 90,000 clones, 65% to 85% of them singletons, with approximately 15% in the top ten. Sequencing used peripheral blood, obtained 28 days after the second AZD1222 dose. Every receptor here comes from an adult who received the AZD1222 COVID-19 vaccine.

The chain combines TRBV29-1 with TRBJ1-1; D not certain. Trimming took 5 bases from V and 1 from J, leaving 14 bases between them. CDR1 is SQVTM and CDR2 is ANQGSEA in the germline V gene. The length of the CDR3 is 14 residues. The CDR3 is CSVQSLTQNTEAFF. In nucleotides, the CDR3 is TGCAGCGTTCAGTCACTAACACAGAACACTGAAGCTTTCTTT.

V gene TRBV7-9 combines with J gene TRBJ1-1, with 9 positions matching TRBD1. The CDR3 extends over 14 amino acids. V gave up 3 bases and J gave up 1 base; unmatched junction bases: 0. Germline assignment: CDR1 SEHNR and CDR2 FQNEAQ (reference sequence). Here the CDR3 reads CASSLDRGNTEAFF. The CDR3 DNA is TGTGCCAGCAGCTTGGACAGGGGGAACACTGAAGCTTTCTTT.